The 26 T cell receptor beta chains presented below share a single source sample, sequenced in a study of T-cell reconstitution after alpha-beta-depleted transplantation in children (TCRdb year 2016). The library was produced with PCR. For sequencing, an Illumina HiSeq 2500 was employed. To normalize quantification of the TCRbeta repertoire, the TCR libraries were built with molecular barcoding that relied on unique molecular identifiers. TCRdb ran its own pipeline on the public reads, namely fastp trimming at Q25 and MiXCR clone calling, and kept in-frame beta chains. Every CDR3 protein is listed once, alongside the most common genes and DNA of its rows. For this sample there are under 450,000 distinct CDR3 sequences; 13% appear just once. The top ten clones comprise over 3.5% of the sample. This specimen was PBMCs, taken from the stem cell graft. These receptors came from a human donor who donated a stem cell graft to a child with Fanconi anemia.

This clonotype was seen a handful of times. The chain uses TRBV29-1 and TRBJ2-3; TRBD2 matches 8 bases. Germline values: CDR1 SQVTM, CDR2 ANQGSEA. With 4 bases clipped from V and 2 bases from J, the junction kept 8 bases outside the gene matches. There are 15 residues in the CDR3. As DNA, the CDR3 is TGCAGCGTTGCCTGGACTAGCCGGGCCACAGATACGCAGTATTTT. Translating it yields CSVAWTSRATDTQYF.

The chain combines TRBV10-1 with TRBJ2-5; 8 bases are shared with TRBD1. J lost 4 bases, V lost 5 bases, and 15 bases had no gene match. The CDR3 totals 17 residues. Germline-derived CDR1 and CDR2 are WNHNN and SYGVQD (reference sequence). In DNA form, the CDR3 reads TGCGCCAGCAGTACCACCAGGACAGGGACCAAAAGAGAGACCCAGTACTTC. Its translation: CASSTTRTGTKRETQYF.

This clonotype appeared a few times. This sequence joins TRBV4-2 and TRBJ2-7, with TRBD1 matching 7 bases. This CDR3 is built from 17 residues. Germline V lookup: CDR1 LGHNA, CDR2 YNFKEQ. V trimming: 1 base; J trimming: 2 bases; junction bases outside the gene matches: 11. In DNA, the CDR3 is TGTGCCAGCAGCCAAGCTATAAAGAGAACAGGGGCCTACGAGCAGTACTTC. This gives the protein CASSQAIKRTGAYEQYF.

This clonotype was seen a handful of times. The genes are TRBV14 and TRBJ2-1, with a weak D call TRBD2 (6 bases). Germline V gene data show CDR1 as SGHDN and CDR2 as FVKESK. V was shortened by 2 bases and J by 10 bases, with 18 bases between the two germline ends. CDR3 length equals 15 residues. In DNA, the CDR3 is TGTGCCAGCAGCCAACTCTCCGGGGGAGTCATCGAGCAGTTCTTC. Protein sequence: CASSQLSGGVIEQFF.

This clonotype was seen many times. The chain has TRBV6-2 or TRBV6-3 and TRBJ2-6; D may be TRBD2 (5 bases). Trimming cost V 4 bases and J 2 bases, with 12 bases left between them. The CDR3 is 16 amino acids. CDR1 and CDR2 from the germline V gene are MNHEY and SVGEGT. CDR3 in amino acids: CASSLEAAAGANVLTF. In nucleotides, the CDR3 is TGTGCCAGCAGTTTGGAGGCGGCGGCTGGGGCCAACGTCCTGACTTTC.

This clonotype has a count of ten or more. The junction does not match germline at one end; this may be a read error. The chain couples TRBV7-7 to TRBJ1-1, with D possibly matching TRBD1 (6 bases). Looked up from germline, CDR1 is SSHAT and CDR2 is FNYEAQ (reference sequence). The CDR3 has 13 residues. The CDR3 spells CASSLYTGSEAFF. As DNA, the CDR3 is TGTGCTAGCAGCCTCTACACAGGGTCTGAAGCTTTCTTT.

V gene TRBV28 combines with J gene TRBJ1-1; 7 nucleotides agree with TRBD1. CDR3 length: 12 residues. V shed 5 bases, J shed 6 bases, and the junction held 3 bases outside the gene matches. CDR1 and CDR2 from the germline V gene are MDHEN and SYDVKM. CDR3 nucleotides: TGTGCCAGCAGTCAGGACAGGTCTGAAGCTTTCTTT. Its translation is CASSQDRSEAFF.

This clonotype was picked up many times. The DNA of the CDR3 is TGTGCCAGCAGCCCGACTAGCGTCTCCTACAATGAGCAGTTCTTC. Residues: CASSPTSVSYNEQFF. The rearrangement links TRBV12-3 or TRBV12-4 to TRBJ2-1; TRBD2 agrees at 8 bases. This CDR3 contains 15 residues. Trimming removed 6 bases from V and 0 bases from J; junction bases left unmatched: 4.

This clonotype was counted between two and nine times. This chain uses TRBV9 with TRBJ1-6; D uncertain. Germline V gene sequence: CDR1 SGDLS, CDR2 YYNGEE. This CDR3 contains 14 residues. Between the trimmed V and J ends, which lost 3 bases and 4 bases, there was a span of 8 bases. CDR3 sequence (DNA): TGTGCCAGCAGCGCCCTACAGTATAATTCACCCCTCCACTTT. Translation: CASSALQYNSPLHF.

The V call is TRBV27, the J call TRBJ2-1; 13 bases match TRBD2. The length of the CDR3 is 20 residues. The V gene end was trimmed by 5 bases and the J gene end by 0 bases; junction bases not matched to a gene: 13. The germline V gene has CDR1 MNHEY and CDR2 SMNVEV (reference sequence). DNA of the CDR3: TGTGCCAGCAGTCTCACGCCGGGACTAGCGGGGATCAGCTCCTACAATGAGCAGTTCTTC. It translates to CASSLTPGLAGISSYNEQFF.

In this sample, this clonotype turned up a few times. The CDR3 DNA is TGTGCCAGCAGTGCTAGGGACCACAATCAGCCCCAGCATTTT. Encoded protein: CASSARDHNQPQHF. The chain carries TRBV6-2 or TRBV6-3 and TRBJ1-5, with a weak D call TRBD1 (5 bases). The CDR3 runs to 14 residues. V lost 5 bases and J lost 3, with 11 bases in between. The germline V gene has CDR1 MNHEY and CDR2 SVGEGT.

This clonotype has more than one count but fewer than ten. The genes are TRBV20-1 and TRBJ1-6, with 9 bases identical to TRBD1. The length of the CDR3 is 13 residues. Germline values: CDR1 DFQATT, CDR2 SNEGSKA (reference sequence). Trimming removed 6 bases from V and 7 bases from J; junction bases left unmatched: 4. In DNA, the CDR3 is TGCAGTGCCATTGACAGGGGGAATTCACCCCTCCACTTT. Encoded protein: CSAIDRGNSPLHF.

The gene calls are TRBV20-1 and TRBJ1-5; a weak D match, TRBD1 (5 bases). CDR3 length: 16 amino acids. Germline assignment: CDR1 DFQATT and CDR2 SNEGSKA (reference sequence). V lost 0 bases to trimming and J lost 1 base, with 13 bases between them. In DNA form, the CDR3 reads TGCAGTGCTAGAGAAAAGGGGCGAGCAAGCAATCAGCCCCAGCATTTT. It yields the protein CSAREKGRASNQPQHF.

This clonotype was detected a few times. The chain carries TRBV5-1 and TRBJ2-3; no reliable D call. The CDR3 runs 16 residues. Looked up from germline, CDR1 is SGHRS and CDR2 is YFSETQ. Deletions cut 0 bases from V and 0 bases from J, with 11 bases between. Here the CDR3 DNA reads TGCGCCAGCAGCTTGGAATCTCGAACAAGCACAGATACGCAGTATTTT. It encodes CASSLESRTSTDTQYF.

This clonotype was observed at least ten times. The chain carries TRBV9 and TRBJ1-1; D might be TRBD1 (6 bases). Trimming removed 2 bases at V and 0 bases at J, with 8 bases between. The CDR3 is 14 residues long. Germline CDR1 and CDR2: SGDLS and YYNGEE. The CDR3 region is CASSVTGMNTEAFF. In DNA form, the CDR3 reads TGTGCCAGCAGCGTCACAGGGATGAACACTGAAGCTTTCTTT.

This clonotype was recorded a few times. This chain connects TRBV7-9 to TRBJ2-1, with 7 bases matching TRBD2. The ends lost 4 bases at V and 4 bases at J; junction bases unmatched: 10. This CDR3 is built from 16 residues. Germline V gives CDR1 SEHNR, CDR2 FQNEAQ (reference sequence). CDR3 in amino acids: CASSSPSSGEYNEQFF. The DNA of the CDR3 is TGTGCCAGCAGCTCCCCGTCCAGCGGGGAGTACAATGAGCAGTTCTTC.

The rearrangement links TRBV7-9 to TRBJ2-3; D is perhaps TRBD1 or TRBD2 (6 bases each). Trimming removed 1 base from V and 3 bases from J, with 17 bases in between. Germline CDR1 reads SEHNR; CDR2 reads FQNEAQ (reference sequence). This CDR3 spans 17 amino acids. The CDR3 sequence is CASSLEGRTGATDTQYF. In DNA, the CDR3 is TGTGCCAGCAGCTTAGAAGGAAGAACGGGGGCGACAGATACGCAGTATTTT.

This clonotype was seen many times. Here the CDR3 reads CASSSPPGRSTDTQYF. The CDR3 DNA sequence: TGCGCCAGCAGCTCCCCGCCGGGTCGATCCACAGATACGCAGTATTTT. The rearrangement uses TRBV5-1 and TRBJ2-3; D remains unclear. Per the germline V gene, CDR1 is SGHRS and CDR2 is YFSETQ. The CDR3 is 16 residues long. Trimming left V 3 bases short and J 2 bases short, with 16 bases between.

The V gene is TRBV4-2, the J gene TRBJ1-3; D not resolved. This CDR3 spans 17 amino acids. The V end lost 1 base, the J end lost 3 bases, and 16 bases lay between the germline ends. The germline V gene has CDR1 LGHNA and CDR2 YNFKEQ. The CDR3 DNA reads as TGTGCCAGCAGCCAAGCCCCCCCTCCCGGGATTGGAAACACCATATATTTT. This sequence encodes CASSQAPPPGIGNTIYF.

V usage is TRBV9 and J usage is TRBJ2-1, with D tentatively TRBD2 (6 bases). The germline V gene encodes CDR1 SGDLS and CDR2 YYNGEE. Trimming removed 4 bases at V and 0 bases at J, with 11 bases between. The CDR3 totals 15 residues. The CDR3 DNA follows: TGTGCCAGCAGCATACGGGGGAGCTCCTACAATGAGCAGTTCTTC. It translates to CASSIRGSSYNEQFF.

This clonotype was counted ten times or more. V is TRBV20-1 and J is TRBJ2-7; 9 nucleotides agree with TRBD1. V lost 6 bases to trimming and J lost 5 bases; unmatched junction nucleotides: 5. Germline values: CDR1 DFQATT, CDR2 SNEGSKA (reference sequence). The CDR3 has 12 amino acids. The CDR3 here is CSANTGGDEQYV. Written as DNA, the CDR3 is TGCAGTGCCAATACAGGGGGCGACGAGCAGTACGTC.

The sample holds many counts of this clonotype. V usage is TRBV20-1 and J usage is TRBJ2-5, with 8 bases that match TRBD2. CDR3 size: 15 residues. Germline assignment: CDR1 DFQATT and CDR2 SNEGSKA (reference sequence). J lost 3 bases, V lost 1 base, and 7 bases had no gene match. The DNA of the CDR3 is TGCAGTGCTAGAGGGTCGCGGGGGGCGGAAGAGACCCAGTACTTC. It translates to CSARGSRGAEETQYF.

The chain is built from TRBV20-1 and TRBJ1-5; TRBD1 might be the D (6 bases). CDR1 is DFQATT and CDR2 is SNEGSKA in the germline V gene (reference sequence). V lost 6 bases and J lost 4, with 13 bases in between. The CDR3 contains 13 residues. The CDR3 reads CSALGQTNQPQHF. The CDR3 bases are TGCAGTGCCCTAGGACAGACGAATCAGCCCCAGCATTTT.

V gene TRBV10-3 combines with J gene TRBJ2-7; TRBD1 matches at 10 bases. Germline CDR1 and CDR2: ENHRY and SYGVKD. After removal of 5 bases from V and 2 bases from J, the junction contained 3 bases not matched to a gene. The CDR3 contains 14 residues. CDR3 sequence (DNA): TGTGCCATCAGTAAGGGACAGGGGACCTACGAGCAGTACTTC. Translated: CAISKGQGTYEQYF.

The rearrangement joins TRBV7-9 to TRBJ2-1; the match to TRBD2 covers 8 bases. The CDR3 spans 15 residues. The V segment lost 6 bases and the J segment 8 bases; nucleotides outside the gene matches: 12. CDR1 is SEHNR, CDR2 FQNEAQ, per germline (reference sequence). The CDR3 bases are TGTGCCAGCAGGGCCACAGCGGGGGAAAGGGATGAGCAGTTCTTC. Translated: CASRATAGERDEQFF.

The V and J genes are TRBV7-9 and TRBJ2-2; the D is unclear. The ends were cut back, 7 bases at V and 1 base at J, with 13 bases in the middle. There are 15 residues in the CDR3. Germline loops: CDR1 SEHNR, CDR2 FQNEAQ (reference sequence). CDR3 bases: TGTGCCAGCAACTCCCGTGGGGAGAACACCGGGGAGCTGTTTTTT. Protein sequence: CASNSRGENTGELFF.